This T cell receptor beta chain comes out of a study of PD-1 blockade in classical Hodgkin lymphoma (dated by TCRdb to 2020 to 2021). Looking at the study overall: Nivolumab dosing was 3 mg/kg intravenously every 2 weeks, continuing until either disease progression or unacceptable toxicity. To define a peripheral blood immune signature of response to PD-1 blockade in classical Hodgkin lymphoma, the study combined TCR beta sequencing with CyTOF.

Points the paper makes about the study in general: Baseline diversity similar to that of newly diagnosed patients was observed in trial patients achieving complete response, whereas significantly lower diversity was observed in partial responders and progressors. Diversity was lower in patients who began nivolumab less than 1 year after ASCT, so these patients were left out of later analyses to avoid confounding by immune reconstitution. The study was restricted to a single clinical trial cohort, and the causes of repertoire differences, possibly disease activity or prior therapy, were left undefined. A significant rise by C4D1 was seen in CD4+ but not CD8+ TCR diversity (p=0.0027 vs p=0.16), with the rise being most apparent in complete responders (p=0.02). Newly diagnosed patients were reported to have lower baseline TCR diversity than healthy donors, and relapsed/refractory patients were reported to have lower baseline TCR diversity still.

About this clone: Its cognate antigen has yet to be identified. No much larger clone is present one base from it, and per-base qualities are unavailable.

Genomic DNA was extracted with the Qiagen DNeasy kit from unsorted PBMCs and from negatively selected CD4+ and CD8+ fractions. TCR beta CDR3 regions were subjected to amplification by immunoSEQ multiplex PCR with primers that anneal to V and J segments. Amplification bias was minimized using a synthetic immune receptor repertoire, and residual bias was removed computationally after sequencing. The published analysis was carried out like this. Repertoire diversity was quantified as the Shannon entropy index using custom Python scripts. Unsorted, CD4+ and CD8+ repertoires were analyzed separately, except for combined analyses in which CD4+ and CD8+ sequences were merged in silico. Clonal expansion was defined as a frequency increase of at least 2-fold after treatment compared with C1D1, and clones undetected at baseline were assigned a pseudocount of 0.5. Singleton clones were defined as clones with 0 or 1 copy at C1D1, and non-singleton clones were defined as clones with 2 or more copies. By matching protein sequences in sorted samples from the same patient, clones expanded in unsorted samples were annotated as CD4+, CD8+ or unknown. Wilcoxon tests on paired samples were used to test diversity changes from C1D1 to C4D1. TCRdb retrieved this table from immuneACCESS and kept in-frame rearrangements only. Not all clones are present; in checked studies, unresolved V genes account for under half, and no reason is known for the remainder. V and J calls and clone size come straight from that table; D and trimming were deduced from the DNA. In all, the sample holds about 94,000 clones, and 89% of those were seen once. The ten most abundant clones make up around 10% of the sample.

The time point label here, explained by the study, means: cycle 2 day 1 (C2D1) of nivolumab. All trial patients had relapsed after autologous stem cell transplantation, with cohorts A, B and C differing in prior brentuximab vedotin exposure. The trial cohort included 56 patients with relapsed/refractory classical Hodgkin lymphoma, and each patient had a best overall response of complete response, partial response or progressive disease. Single-agent nivolumab was administered to trial patients in the multi-cohort phase II CheckMate 205 trial. An independent review committee assessed best overall response by applying the 2007 International Working Group response criteria. Trial PBMCs were collected just before the start of nivolumab (C1D1) and during therapy at cycle 2 day 1 and cycle 4 day 1. Peripheral blood was collected in 8 mL Vacutainer Cell Preparation Tubes, from which PBMCs were isolated by centrifugation and then cryopreserved.

The source of this sequence is a human donor with classical Hodgkin lymphoma. The sample here was peripheral blood mononuclear cells (PBMCs), taken before the second cycle of nivolumab.

Read as DNA, the sequence is TGTGCCAGCCGAATGGGGACTAGGCCTAATGAGCAGTTCTTC. Its amino acids are CASRMGTRPNEQFF. Recombination connected TRBV19 to TRBJ2-1, with 8 bases in between that match TRBD2. The CDR3, cysteine through phenylalanine, is 14 amino acids long. The kept DNA is CDR3 alone, 42 bases in frame from the first base. Ends trimmed: V by 9 bases, J by 7 bases; bases unmatched to a gene: 11. The germline V gene (reference sequence) gives CDR1 as LNHDA and CDR2 as SQIVND.